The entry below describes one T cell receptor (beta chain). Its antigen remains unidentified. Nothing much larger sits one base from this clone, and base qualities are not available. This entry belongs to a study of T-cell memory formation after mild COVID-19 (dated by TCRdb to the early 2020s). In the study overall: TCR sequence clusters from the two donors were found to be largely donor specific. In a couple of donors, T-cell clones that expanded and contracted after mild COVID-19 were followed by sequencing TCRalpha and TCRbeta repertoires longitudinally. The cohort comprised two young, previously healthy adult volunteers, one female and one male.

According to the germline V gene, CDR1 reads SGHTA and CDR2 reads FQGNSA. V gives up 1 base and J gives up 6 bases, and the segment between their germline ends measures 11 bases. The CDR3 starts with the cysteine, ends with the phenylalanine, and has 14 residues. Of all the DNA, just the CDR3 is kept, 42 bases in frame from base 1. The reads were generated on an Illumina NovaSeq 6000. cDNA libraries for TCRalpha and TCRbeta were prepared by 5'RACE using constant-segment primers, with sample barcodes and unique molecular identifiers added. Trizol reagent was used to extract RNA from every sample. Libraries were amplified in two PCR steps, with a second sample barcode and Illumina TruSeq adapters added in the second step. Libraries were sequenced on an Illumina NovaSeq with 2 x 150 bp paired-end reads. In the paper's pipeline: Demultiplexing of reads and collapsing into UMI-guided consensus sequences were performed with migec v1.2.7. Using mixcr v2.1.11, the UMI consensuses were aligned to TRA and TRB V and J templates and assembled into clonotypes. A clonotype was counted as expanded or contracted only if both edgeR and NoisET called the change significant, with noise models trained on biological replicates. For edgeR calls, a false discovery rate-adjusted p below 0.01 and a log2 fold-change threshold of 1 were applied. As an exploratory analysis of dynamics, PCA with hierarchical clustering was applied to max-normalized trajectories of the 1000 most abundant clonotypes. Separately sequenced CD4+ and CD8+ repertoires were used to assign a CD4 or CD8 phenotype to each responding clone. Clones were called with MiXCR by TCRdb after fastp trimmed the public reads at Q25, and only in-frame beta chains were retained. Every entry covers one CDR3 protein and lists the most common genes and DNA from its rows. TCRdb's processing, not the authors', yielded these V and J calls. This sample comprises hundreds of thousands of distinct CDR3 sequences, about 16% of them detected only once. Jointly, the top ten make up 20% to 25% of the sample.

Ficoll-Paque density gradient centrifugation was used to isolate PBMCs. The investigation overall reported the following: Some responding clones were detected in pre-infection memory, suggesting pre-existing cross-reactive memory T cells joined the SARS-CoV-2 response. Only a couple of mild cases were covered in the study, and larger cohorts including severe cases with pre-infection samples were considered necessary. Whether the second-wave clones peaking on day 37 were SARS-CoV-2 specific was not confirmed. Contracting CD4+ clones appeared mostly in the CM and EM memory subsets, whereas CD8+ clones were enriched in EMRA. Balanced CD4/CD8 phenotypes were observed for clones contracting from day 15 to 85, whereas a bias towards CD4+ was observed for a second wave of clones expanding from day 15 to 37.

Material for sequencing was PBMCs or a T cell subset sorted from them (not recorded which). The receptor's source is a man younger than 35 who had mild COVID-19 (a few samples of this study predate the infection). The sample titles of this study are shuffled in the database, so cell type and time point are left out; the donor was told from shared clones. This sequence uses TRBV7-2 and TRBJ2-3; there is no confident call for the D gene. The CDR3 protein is CASSLGGSPDTQYF. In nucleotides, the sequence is TGTGCCAGCAGCTTAGGTGGCTCACCCGATACGCAGTATTTT. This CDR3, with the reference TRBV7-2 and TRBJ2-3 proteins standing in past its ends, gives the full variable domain GAGVSQSPSNKVTEKGKDVELRCDPISGHTALYWYRQSLGQGLEFLIYFQGNSAPDKSGLPSDRFSAERTGGSVSTLTIQRTQQEDSAVYLCASSLGGSPDTQYFGPGTRLTVL.